This TCR beta chain was sequenced in a study of Graves' ophthalmopathy and Graves' hyperthyroidism. Study-wide findings and caveats: Using 13 signatures, a model distinguished ophthalmopathy from stable hyperthyroidism, reaching around 90% sensitivity and around 81% specificity. The model achieved approximately 71% sensitivity and less than 75% specificity for ophthalmopathy progression.

CDR3 length: 14 residues. Germline V gives CDR1 SQVTM, CDR2 ANQGSEA. Trimming removed 6 bases at V and 0 bases at J, with 11 bases between. Researchers turned away patients with other autoimmune diseases, uncontrolled infections, pregnancy or lactation. Clinical symptoms and serum thyroxine were used for diagnosis; TRAb, thyroid ultrasound and orbital computed tomography were also relied on. Regarding this clonotype: Its specificity is not known.

CDR3 regions of TCR beta were amplified from RNA transcripts. The library came from an HTBI-primed first-round RT-PCR and a second-round multiplex PCR. TCRdb re-analysed the multiplex PCR reads in MiXCR, keeping a single row per CDR3 protein. There are 200,000 to 300,000 distinct CDR3 sequences in the sample; around 42% occur only once, and around 43% lies in the top ten. The source of this sequence is an adult man with Graves' ophthalmopathy. The chain has TRBV29-1 and TRBJ2-2, with D perhaps matching TRBD1 or TRBD2 (5 bases each). Sequencing input: peripheral blood. In DNA, the CDR3 is TGCAGCGTGACGGGACGGTCGAACACCGGGGAGCTGTTTTTT. Its translation is CSVTGRSNTGELFF.